Below are 26 T cell receptor beta chains sequenced from a single sample in a study of brain T cells in children with intractable seizures. The time point here: blood from clinic visit 5 months post-surgery; TSC patient then seizure free. Sequencing was performed with immunoSEQ multiplex PCR; in TCRdb, only in-frame clones are kept and a portion is missing. Seen here are around 340,000 clones, nearly 95% observed once, and the top ten hold about 6%. The sample was peripheral blood, taken approximately 5 months after surgery. The receptors were sampled from a boy younger than two with tuberous sclerosis and intractable seizures.

The V gene is TRBV28, the J gene TRBJ1-2; 9 bases are a match to TRBD1. CDR1 and CDR2 from the germline V gene are MDHEN and SYDVKM. CDR3 size: 13 residues. V was clipped by 6 bases and J by 8 bases; unmatched bases: 7. The CDR3 is CASSTQGAYGYTF. The CDR3 DNA is TGTGCCAGCAGCACACAGGGGGCATACGGCTACACCTTC.

The V and J genes are TRBV14 and TRBJ2-1, with a tentative D call TRBD1 (7 bases). This CDR3 has 16 residues. V was shortened by 0 bases and J by 7 bases, with 16 bases between the two germline ends. Per the germline V gene, CDR1 is SGHDN and CDR2 is FVKESK. CDR3 in amino acids: CASSQERAGGQNEQFF. Here the CDR3 DNA reads TGTGCCAGCAGCCAAGAAAGGGCCGGGGGACAGAATGAGCAGTTCTTC.

The gene calls are TRBV6-6 and TRBJ2-1; 8 bases align to TRBD1. The CDR3 loop spans 13 amino acids. The V gene end was trimmed by 8 bases and the J gene end by 9 bases; junction bases not matched to a gene: 9. Germline values: CDR1 MNHNY, CDR2 SVGAGI (reference sequence). The DNA of the CDR3 is TGTGCCAGCTGGCGACAGGGGATACCTGAGCAGTTCTTC. Protein sequence: CASWRQGIPEQFF.

V usage is TRBV10-2 and J usage is TRBJ2-1; 10 bases align to TRBD1. The V gene's germline CDR1 is WSHSY and CDR2 SAAADI. CDR3 length: 14 amino acids. V was pared by 4 bases and J by 6 bases, with 3 bases of the junction left unmatched. The CDR3 loop is CASSGTGGVNEQFF. The CDR3 nucleotides read TGCGCCAGCAGTGGGACAGGGGGAGTCAATGAGCAGTTCTTC.

The chain recombines TRBV5-1 with TRBJ1-2; D possibly corresponds to TRBD1 (5 bases). Trimming took 2 bases from V and 0 from J, leaving 11 bases between them. Germline CDR1 and CDR2: SGHRS and YFSETQ. The CDR3 loop spans 15 amino acids. CDR3 protein: CASSLSDSPNYGYTF. The CDR3 DNA reads as TGCGCCAGCAGCTTATCCGACAGCCCTAACTATGGCTACACCTTC.

In this sample, this clone turned up once. J is TRBJ1-1 and V is TRBV5-1, with 7 positions matching TRBD1. The ends lost 5 bases at V and 2 bases at J; junction bases unmatched: 9. CDR3 length: 15 amino acids. Germline assignment: CDR1 SGHRS and CDR2 YFSETQ. CDR3 residues: CASRDDRALNTEAFF. The CDR3 DNA is TGCGCCAGCAGGGATGACAGGGCTCTTAACACTGAAGCTTTCTTT.

The chain combines TRBV7-9 with TRBJ1-4, with TRBD1 matching 9 bases. This CDR3 is built from 15 residues. Germline loops: CDR1 SEHNR, CDR2 FQNEAQ (reference sequence). The trim removed 3 bases at V and 7 bases at J, leaving 6 bases unmatched. The CDR3 loop is CASSLADRGSEKLFF. Written as DNA, the CDR3 is TGTGCCAGCAGCTTGGCCGACAGGGGGAGTGAAAAACTGTTTTTT.

The chain recombines TRBV28 with TRBJ2-7; 7 bases agree with TRBD1. Per germline, CDR1 MDHEN and CDR2 SYDVKM. This CDR3 has 14 amino acids. Trimming cost V 7 bases and J 2 bases; bases outside gene matches: 8. CDR3 residues: CASTIRDRTYEQYF. The CDR3 DNA sequence: TGTGCCAGCACCATCCGGGACAGAACCTACGAGCAGTACTTC.

The V gene is TRBV7-3, the J gene TRBJ2-5; weak D call: TRBD2 (5 bases). V was trimmed by 5 bases and J by 0 bases, leaving 13 bases between them. CDR3 length equals 15 residues. Per the germline V gene, CDR1 is SGHTA and CDR2 is FQGTGA. DNA of the CDR3: TGTGCCAGCAGCCCGAGCGGATGGTACCAAGAGACCCAGTACTTC. Protein: CASSPSGWYQETQYF.

The chain is built from TRBV14 and TRBJ1-1; no clear D gene. V gave up 0 bases and J gave up 1 base, with 3 bases separating them. The CDR3 sequence is 13 residues long. Germline V gene lookup returns CDR1 SGHDN and CDR2 FVKESK. CDR3 bases: TGTGCCAGCAGCCAAGAGAGGAACACTGAAGCTTTCTTT. This encodes CASSQERNTEAFF.

The chain couples TRBV2 to TRBJ2-5; unclear D gene. Trimming stripped 6 bases from V and 5 bases from J, with 7 bases between. The germline V gene encodes CDR1 SNHLY and CDR2 FYNNEI. The CDR3 runs to 11 residues. The CDR3 here is CASRVRETQYF. The CDR3 coding sequence is TGTGCCAGCAGGGTAAGGGAGACCCAGTACTTC.

Comments on this clone: Other DNA variants within this sample encode the same CDR3. J is TRBJ2-3 and V is TRBV12-3 or TRBV12-4, with no clear D. The CDR3 is 12 amino acids. Trimming took 6 bases from V and 0 from J, leaving 4 bases between them. The CDR3: CASRPSTDTQYF. The CDR3 DNA reads TGTGCCAGCAGGCCTAGCACAGATACGCAGTATTTT.

The chain couples TRBV30 to TRBJ1-2; D unclear. This CDR3 is built from 14 residues. V was trimmed by 0 bases and J by 4 bases, leaving 12 bases between them. Germline V CDR1 and CDR2: GTSNPN, SVGIG (reference sequence). The CDR3: CAWSVYRNFYGYTF. The CDR3 nucleotides are TGTGCCTGGAGTGTATACAGAAACTTCTATGGCTACACCTTC.

The chain employs TRBV3-1 (or the pseudogene TRBV3-2) and TRBJ2-3, with D hard to call. This CDR3 spans 15 amino acids. Trimming cost V 0 bases and J 4 bases, with 11 bases left between them. CDR1 and CDR2 from the germline V gene are LGHDT and YNNKEL (reference sequence). The CDR3 sequence is CASSQELFGSDTQYF. The CDR3 region has the DNA TGTGCCAGCAGCCAAGAACTATTTGGGTCAGATACGCAGTATTTT.

The V call is TRBV28, the J call TRBJ1-2; perhaps TRBD1 as D (6 bases). Germline values: CDR1 MDHEN, CDR2 SYDVKM. The V end was cut by 2 bases, the J end by 4 bases, with 14 bases between. The CDR3 is 15 amino acids. The CDR3 coding sequence is TGTGCCAGCAGTTTACGGCGGACAGAGGTCTATGGCTACACCTTC. Translation gives CASSLRRTEVYGYTF.

The rearrangement links TRBV6-6 to TRBJ1-1; D is unclear. The CDR3 consists of 14 residues. The germline V gene encodes CDR1 MNHNY and CDR2 SVGAGI (reference sequence). V was shortened by 4 bases and J by 0 bases, with 9 bases between the two germline ends. CDR3 region: CASSSPNMNTEAFF. The CDR3 nucleotides read TGTGCCAGCAGTTCCCCTAACATGAACACTGAAGCTTTCTTT.

CDR3: CASSDGGYSNQPQHF. Written as DNA, the CDR3 is TGTGCCAGCAGTGACGGAGGATATAGCAATCAGCCCCAGCATTTT. J is TRBJ1-5 and V is TRBV2; no clear D. This CDR3 spans 15 amino acids. Trimming cost V 3 bases and J 0 bases, with 9 bases left between them. Germline CDR1 and CDR2: SNHLY and FYNNEI.

The rearrangement joins TRBV6-5 to TRBJ2-7; 8 nucleotides match TRBD1. This CDR3 comprises 15 residues. With V trimmed by 0 bases and J by 2 bases, 3 bases remained unmatched. Germline values: CDR1 MNHEY, CDR2 SVGAGI. The CDR3 reads CASSYSGQGAYEQYF. The CDR3 DNA reads TGTGCCAGCAGTTACTCCGGACAGGGCGCCTACGAGCAGTACTTC.

The rearrangement uses TRBV6-1 and TRBJ2-7; TRBD2 might be the D (5 bases). V gave up 2 bases and J gave up 5 bases, with 10 bases separating them. CDR3 length equals 13 residues. Germline CDR1 MNHNS, CDR2 SASEGT. As DNA, the CDR3 is TGTGCCAGCAGTGAACTAGCACGCGACGAGCAGTACTTC. Residues: CASSELARDEQYF.

A word on this clone: One end of the junction fails to match germline, which may point to a read error. This chain connects TRBV28 to TRBJ2-7; 7 bases align to TRBD1. The CDR3 contains 12 residues. Germline V gene data show CDR1 as MDHEN and CDR2 as SYDVKM. CDR3 amino acids: CASSSPDRVGDF. DNA of the CDR3: TGTGCCAGCAGTTCCCCCGACAGGGTCGGGGACTTC. Together with reference TRBV28 and TRBJ2-7, the CDR3 gives the full variable domain: DVKVTQSSRYLVKRTGEKVFLECVQDMDHENMFWYRQDPGLGLRLIYFSYDVKMKEKGDIPEGYSVSREKKERFSLILESASTNQTSMYLCASSSPDRVGDFGPGTRLTVT.

The V gene is TRBV7-8, the J gene TRBJ2-7; D possibly uses TRBD1 or TRBD2 (5 bases each). Trimming removed 4 bases from V and 4 bases from J, with 20 bases in between. This CDR3 region has 16 residues. In germline, CDR1 is SGHVS, CDR2 FQNEAQ. The DNA of the CDR3 is TGTGCCAGCAGCTATTCCGGGACCTATGGGAATTACGAGCAGTACTTC. It is translated as CASSYSGTYGNYEQYF.

The CDR3, as DNA: TGTGCCAGCAGCTTAGAGGGGGGTTATTTTTCACCCCTCCACTTT. This encodes CASSLEGGYFSPLHF. The J gene is TRBJ1-6, the V gene TRBV7-2; perhaps TRBD1 as D (6 bases). V dropped 1 base and J dropped 9 bases, with 13 bases sitting between them. Germline values: CDR1 SGHTA, CDR2 FQGNSA. The CDR3 sequence is 15 residues long.

The V gene is TRBV15, the J gene TRBJ2-7, with D maybe TRBD1 (6 bases). Germline loops: CDR1 LNHNV, CDR2 YYDKDF (reference sequence). V was trimmed by 3 bases and J by 2 bases, leaving 14 bases between them. This CDR3 has 15 residues. The CDR3 nucleotides are TGTGCCACCAGCAGGGGACAAATTCTTACCTACGAGCAGTACTTC. It codes for CATSRGQILTYEQYF.

The chain employs TRBV5-6 and TRBJ2-1; possible D gene TRBD1, 5 bases. The V gene lost 0 bases and the J gene lost 0 bases, with 10 bases spanning the gap. This CDR3 has 16 amino acids. Germline V gene lookup returns CDR1 SGHDT and CDR2 YYEEEE. This CDR3 reads CASSLVGLSSYNEQFF. CDR3 sequence (DNA): TGTGCCAGCAGCTTGGTGGGGCTCAGCTCCTACAATGAGCAGTTCTTC.

This chain connects TRBV11-3 to TRBJ2-1, with TRBD2 identical over 12 bases. The CDR3 is made up of 20 amino acids. V gave up 3 bases and J gave up 7 bases; unmatched junction bases: 19. CDR1 and CDR2 (germline): SGHNT, YENEEA. The CDR3 nucleotides read TGTGCCAGCAGCTTTTGGGATTCCCCTACTCTAGCGGGAGGGCGTAATGAGCAGTTCTTC. Translated: CASSFWDSPTLAGGRNEQFF.

The J gene is TRBJ2-1, the V gene TRBV7-9; a weak D match, TRBD2 (6 bases). CDR1 is SEHNR and CDR2 is FQNEAQ in the germline V gene (reference sequence). The ends were cut back, 5 bases at V and 0 bases at J, with 20 bases in the middle. The CDR3 spans 18 residues. CDR3 sequence (DNA): TGTGCCAGCAGCCTAAGGAATAGCGGTCGCCTCTCCTACAATGAGCAGTTCTTC. Its translation: CASSLRNSGRLSYNEQFF.